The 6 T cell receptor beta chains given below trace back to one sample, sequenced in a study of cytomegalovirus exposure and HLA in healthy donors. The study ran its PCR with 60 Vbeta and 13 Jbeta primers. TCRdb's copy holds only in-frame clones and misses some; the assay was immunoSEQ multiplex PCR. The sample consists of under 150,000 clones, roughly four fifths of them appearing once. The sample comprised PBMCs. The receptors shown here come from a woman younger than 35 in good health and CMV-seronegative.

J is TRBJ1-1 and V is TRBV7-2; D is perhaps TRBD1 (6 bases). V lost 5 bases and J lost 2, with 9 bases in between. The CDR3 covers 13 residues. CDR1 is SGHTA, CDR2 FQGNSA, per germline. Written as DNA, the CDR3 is TGTGCCAGCAGCAGGGGGATAAACACTGAAGCTTTCTTT. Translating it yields CASSRGINTEAFF.

The DNA of the CDR3 is TGTGCCAGCAGTCGGGTCTATGAGCAGTTCTTC. This codes for CASSRVYEQFF. The chain is built from TRBV11-2 and TRBJ2-1, with no clear D. With 6 bases removed from V and 8 bases from J, the gap between germline ends came to 8 bases. Germline CDR1 and CDR2: SGHAT and FQNNGV. There are 11 residues in the CDR3.

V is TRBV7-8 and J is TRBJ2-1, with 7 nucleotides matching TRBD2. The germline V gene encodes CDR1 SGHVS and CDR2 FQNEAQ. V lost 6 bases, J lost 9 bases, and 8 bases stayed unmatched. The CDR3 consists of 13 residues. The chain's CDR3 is CASSSRERAEQFF. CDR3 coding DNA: TGTGCCAGCAGTTCGCGGGAGAGGGCTGAGCAGTTCTTC.

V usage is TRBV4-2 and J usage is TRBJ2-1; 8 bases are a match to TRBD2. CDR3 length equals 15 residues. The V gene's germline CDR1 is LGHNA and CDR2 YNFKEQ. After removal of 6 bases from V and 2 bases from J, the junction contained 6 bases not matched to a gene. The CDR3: CASSFSGGTYNEQFF. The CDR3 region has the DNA TGTGCCAGCAGTTTCAGCGGGGGCACCTACAATGAGCAGTTCTTC.

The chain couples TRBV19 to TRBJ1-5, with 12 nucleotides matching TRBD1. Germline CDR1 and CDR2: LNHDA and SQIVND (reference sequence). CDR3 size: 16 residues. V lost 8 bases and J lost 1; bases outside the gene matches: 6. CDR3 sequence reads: CASSGTGGKSNQPQHF. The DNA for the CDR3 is TGTGCCAGTTCCGGGACAGGGGGCAAGAGCAATCAGCCCCAGCATTTT. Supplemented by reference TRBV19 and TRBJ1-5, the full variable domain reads DGGITQSPKYLFRKEGQNVTLSCEQNLNHDAMYWYRQDPGQGLRLIYYSQIVNDFQKGDIAEGYSVSREKKESFPLTVTSAQKNPTAFYLCASSGTGGKSNQPQHFGDGTRLSIL.

The CDR3 DNA follows: TGCGCCAGCAGCTTGGTGGCAGGGAACTATGGCTACACCTTC. As protein: CASSLVAGNYGYTF. V is TRBV5-1 and J is TRBJ1-2; D may be TRBD1 (5 bases). The CDR3 runs 14 residues. Trimming took off 0 bases at V and 2 bases at J, with 8 bases between the two ends. Germline-derived CDR1 and CDR2 are SGHRS and YFSETQ. The complete variable domain, with remaining parts taken from reference TRBV5-1 and TRBJ1-2, reads KAGVTQTPRYLIKTRGQQVTLSCSPISGHRSVSWYQQTPGQGLQFLFEYFSETQRNKGNFPGRFSGRQFSNSRSEMNVSTLELGDSALYLCASSLVAGNYGYTFGSGTRLTVV.